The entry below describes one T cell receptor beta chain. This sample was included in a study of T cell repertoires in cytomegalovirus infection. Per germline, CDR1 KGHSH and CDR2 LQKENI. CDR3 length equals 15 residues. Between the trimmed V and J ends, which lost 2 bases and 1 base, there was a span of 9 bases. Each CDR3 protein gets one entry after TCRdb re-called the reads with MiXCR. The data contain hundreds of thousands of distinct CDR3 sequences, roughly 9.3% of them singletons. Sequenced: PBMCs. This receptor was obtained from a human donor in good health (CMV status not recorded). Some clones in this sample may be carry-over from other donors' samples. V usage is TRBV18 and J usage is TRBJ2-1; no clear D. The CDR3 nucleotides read TGTGCCAGCTCACCATCCAGGACGTCCTACAATGAGCAGTTCTTC. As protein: CASSPSRTSYNEQFF.